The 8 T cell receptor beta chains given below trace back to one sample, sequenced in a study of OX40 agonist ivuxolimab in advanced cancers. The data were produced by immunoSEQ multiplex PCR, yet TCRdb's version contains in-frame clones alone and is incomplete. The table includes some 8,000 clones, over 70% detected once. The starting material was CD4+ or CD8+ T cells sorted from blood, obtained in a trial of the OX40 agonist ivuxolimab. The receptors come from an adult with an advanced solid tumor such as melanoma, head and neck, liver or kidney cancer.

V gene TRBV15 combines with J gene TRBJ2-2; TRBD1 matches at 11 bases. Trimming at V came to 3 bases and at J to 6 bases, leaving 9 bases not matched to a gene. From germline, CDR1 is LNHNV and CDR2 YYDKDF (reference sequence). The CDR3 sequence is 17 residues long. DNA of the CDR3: TGTGCCACCAGCAGCGTGGACAGGGGGCGTCTCGCCGGGGAGCTGTTTTTT. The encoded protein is CATSSVDRGRLAGELFF.

Here the CDR3 reads CASSDGGPPKYNEQFF. CDR3 coding DNA: TGTGCCAGCAGCGATGGGGGACCACCAAAATACAATGAGCAGTTCTTC. This chain links TRBV7-9 with TRBJ2-1; D is possibly TRBD1 or TRBD2 (5 bases each). V was trimmed by 5 bases and J by 4 bases, leaving 18 bases between them. Germline V gene data show CDR1 as SEHNR and CDR2 as FQNEAQ (reference sequence). This CDR3 contains 16 residues.

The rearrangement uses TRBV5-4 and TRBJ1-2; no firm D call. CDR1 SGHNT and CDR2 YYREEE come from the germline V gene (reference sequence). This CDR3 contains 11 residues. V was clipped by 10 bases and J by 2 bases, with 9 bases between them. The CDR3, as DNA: TGTGCCGGTCTGGAAAACTATGGCTACACCTTC. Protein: CAGLENYGYTF.

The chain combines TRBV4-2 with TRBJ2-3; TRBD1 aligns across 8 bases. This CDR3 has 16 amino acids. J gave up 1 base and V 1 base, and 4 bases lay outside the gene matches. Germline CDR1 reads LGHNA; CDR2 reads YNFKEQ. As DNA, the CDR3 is TGTGCCAGCAGCCAAGGAGACAGGGGCGGCACAGATACGCAGTATTTT. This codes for CASSQGDRGGTDTQYF.

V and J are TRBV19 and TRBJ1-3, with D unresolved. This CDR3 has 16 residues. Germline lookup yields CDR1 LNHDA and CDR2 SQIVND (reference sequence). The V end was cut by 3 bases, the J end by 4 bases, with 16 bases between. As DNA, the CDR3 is TGTGCCAGTAGTATCCCCCTCCAAGGGTCCGGAAACACCATATATTTT. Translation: CASSIPLQGSGNTIYF.

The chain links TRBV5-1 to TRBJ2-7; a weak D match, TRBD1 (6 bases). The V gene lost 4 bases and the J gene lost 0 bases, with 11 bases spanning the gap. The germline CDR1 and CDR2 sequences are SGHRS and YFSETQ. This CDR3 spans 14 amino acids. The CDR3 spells CASSLDRFSYEQYF. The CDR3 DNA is TGCGCCAGCAGCCTTGACAGGTTCTCCTACGAGCAGTACTTC.

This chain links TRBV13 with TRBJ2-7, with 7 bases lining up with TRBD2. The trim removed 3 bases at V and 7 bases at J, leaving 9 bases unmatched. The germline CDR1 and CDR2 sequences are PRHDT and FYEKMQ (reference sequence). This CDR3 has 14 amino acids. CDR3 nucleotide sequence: TGTGCCAGCAGCTTGTCGACGACTAGCTGGGAGCAGTACTTC. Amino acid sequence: CASSLSTTSWEQYF.

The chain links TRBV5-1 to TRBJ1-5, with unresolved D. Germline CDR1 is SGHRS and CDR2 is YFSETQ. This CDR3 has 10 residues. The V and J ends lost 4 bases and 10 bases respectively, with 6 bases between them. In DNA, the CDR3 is TGCGCCAGCAGCCTACCCCCCCAGCATTTT. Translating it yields CASSLPPQHF.